This TCR beta chain was obtained from a study of cytomegalovirus exposure and HLA in healthy donors. Looked up from germline, CDR1 is SGHDT and CDR2 is YYEEEE. V was cut by 3 bases and J by 6 bases, with 18 bases left in between. The CDR3 runs to 15 residues. This PCR relied on a set of 60 Vbeta primers and 13 Jbeta primers. In the authors' workflow: An analysis that came later counted 77 million or so unique TCR beta chains, approximately 10 million shared. The assay was immunoSEQ multiplex PCR, and TCRdb's table has in-frame clones only and misses some. The DNA was the basis for D and trimming; V, J and clone size are from that table. The sample consists of around 140,000 clones, roughly 76% of them appearing once.

Sequenced sample: PBMCs. The receptor comes from a woman in her twenties or thirties in good health and CMV-seronegative. The gene calls are TRBV5-6 and TRBJ1-2; D uncertain. The CDR3 DNA sequence: TGTGCCAGCAGCTCCCGACTAGGGCCCAACCATGGCTACACCTTC. Protein: CASSSRLGPNHGYTF.